The sequence of this TCR beta chain was determined in a study of T cell responses to AZD1222 COVID-19 vaccine. In the study overall: Pooled together were second doses at about 4 or about 12 weeks. Findings of the study overall: Without day 14 samples, only post-peak T cell repertoires were studied.

Measured with immunoSEQ multiplex PCR; TCRdb has only the in-frame clones, and not every one. The repertoire holds fewer than 150,000 clones, with 93% as singletons. Concerning this clone itself: Its antigen is undetermined. The same CDR3 can be traced to other DNA sequences in this sample.

V shed 0 bases and J shed 3 bases, with 0 bases lying between them. The CDR3 totals 11 residues. Germline V lookup: CDR1 SGHRS, CDR2 YFSETQ. The chain couples TRBV5-1 to TRBJ2-5; D remains unclear. The sequence derives from an adult in good health. Here the sequenced sample was peripheral blood, taken on day 0 of AZD1222 vaccination. The CDR3 protein is CASSLEETQYF. The CDR3 DNA follows: TGCGCCAGCAGCTTGGAAGAGACCCAGTACTTC.